The rows below give T cell receptor beta chains drawn from one sample of a study of blood T cells in healthy people across ages. One entry per CDR3 protein, called by TCRdb with MiXCR from the 5' RACE reads. The repertoire holds approximately 810,000 distinct CDR3 sequences, with around 30% as singletons. Source material: blood. These receptors were collected from a woman aged 80 or over in good health. The CDR3 runs from the conserved cysteine through the conserved F or W. Each record gives: J gene, D gene, clone size, V gene, CDR3 DNA, CDR3 protein. D genes are given only for firm matches. Expanded clones get a size class; other rows say once, few or many, or leave the size out.

j_gene: TRBJ2-3; d_gene: .; abundance: .; v_gene: TRBV15; CDR3nt: TGTGCCACCAGCAGAGATCGAGCCATCGGGGCAGAGGGGGATACGCAGTATTTT; CDR3aa: CATSRDRAIGAEGDTQYF
j_gene: TRBJ1-5; d_gene: .; abundance: .; v_gene: TRBV7-2; CDR3nt: TGTGCCAGCAGCTTAGCGTCGCAGAATAATCAGCCCCAGCATTTT; CDR3aa: CASSLASQNNQPQHF
j_gene: TRBJ1-1; d_gene: .; abundance: many; v_gene: TRBV5-1; CDR3nt: TGCGCCAGCAGCTTGGCCTTGGGCACTGAAGCTTTCTTT; CDR3aa: CASSLALGTEAFF
j_gene: TRBJ1-3; d_gene: .; abundance: .; v_gene: TRBV3-1; CDR3nt: TGTGCCAGCAGCCAAGATTATGGGGCCGCTGGAAACACCATATATTTT; CDR3aa: CASSQDYGAAGNTIYF
j_gene: TRBJ2-1; d_gene: TRBD2; abundance: many; v_gene: TRBV20-1; CDR3nt: TGCAGTGCTAACCGAAAGACTAGCGGGGGATTCTACAATGAGCAGTTCTTC; CDR3aa: CSANRKTSGGFYNEQFF
j_gene: TRBJ2-7; d_gene: TRBD1; abundance: .; v_gene: TRBV5-1; CDR3nt: TGCGCCAGCAGCTTGGGTCCGGGACAGGGGGCTTTATACGAGCAGTACTTC; CDR3aa: CASSLGPGQGALYEQYF
j_gene: TRBJ1-6; d_gene: .; abundance: few; v_gene: TRBV5-1; CDR3nt: TGCGCCAGCAGCTCAGACTATTCACCCCTCCACTTT; CDR3aa: CASSSDYSPLHF
j_gene: TRBJ2-7; d_gene: TRBD2; abundance: .; v_gene: TRBV4-1; CDR3nt: TGCGCCAGCAGCCAGATCGTCAGACTAGCGGGAGGAACCAGCTCCTACGAGCAGTACTTC; CDR3aa: CASSQIVRLAGGTSSYEQYF
j_gene: TRBJ1-4; d_gene: .; abundance: .; v_gene: TRBV6-5; CDR3nt: TGTGCCAGCAGTTACTGGGCGGCGAGGGGGTGGGGGAATGAAGGAAAACTGTTTTTT; CDR3aa: CASSYWAARGWGNEGKLFF
j_gene: TRBJ1-1; d_gene: .; abundance: .; v_gene: TRBV3-1; CDR3nt: TGTGCCAGCAGCCCGGGGGTACTCACTGAAGCTTTCTTT; CDR3aa: CASSPGVLTEAFF
j_gene: TRBJ2-1; d_gene: .; abundance: many; v_gene: TRBV20-1; CDR3nt: TGCAGTGCTAGAGGGGGGTGGGGGTCCTACAATGAGCAGTTCTTC; CDR3aa: CSARGGWGSYNEQFF
j_gene: TRBJ2-7; d_gene: .; abundance: .; v_gene: TRBV4-1; CDR3nt: TGCGCCAGCAGCCAAGGCGTAGGGAAGTACGAGCAGTACTTC; CDR3aa: CASSQGVGKYEQYF
j_gene: TRBJ1-4; d_gene: TRBD1; abundance: .; v_gene: TRBV24-1; CDR3nt: TGTGCCACCAGTGAGGGGACAGGGTCGGCAACTAATGAAAAACTGTTTTTT; CDR3aa: CATSEGTGSATNEKLFF
j_gene: TRBJ2-1; d_gene: .; abundance: many; v_gene: TRBV28; CDR3nt: TGTGCCAGCACTTCTGGGGGCGCGGTGCGGGAGCAGTTCTTC; CDR3aa: CASTSGGAVREQFF
j_gene: TRBJ1-5; d_gene: .; abundance: many; v_gene: TRBV20-1; CDR3nt: TGCAGTGCCCGCCCTGGAGGGACCTCCCCTCAGCCCCAGCATTTT; CDR3aa: CSARPGGTSPQPQHF
j_gene: TRBJ1-2; d_gene: .; abundance: .; v_gene: TRBV6-1; CDR3nt: TGTGCCAGCCCAATACCCGACGGGGTTGAGGGGGATAACTATGGCTACACCTTC; CDR3aa: CASPIPDGVEGDNYGYTF
j_gene: TRBJ1-4; d_gene: TRBD1; abundance: .; v_gene: TRBV5-7; CDR3nt: TGTGCCAGCAGCTGGGGACAGGGAGGCAGAAAACTGTTTTTT; CDR3aa: CASSWGQGGRKLFF
j_gene: TRBJ1-3; d_gene: .; abundance: once; v_gene: TRBV7-9; CDR3nt: TGTGCCAGCAGCTTAAGGACGAAGGGGTCTGGAAACACCATATATTTT; CDR3aa: CASSLRTKGSGNTIYF
j_gene: TRBJ2-1; d_gene: .; abundance: many; v_gene: TRBV5-1; CDR3nt: TGCGCCAGCAGCTCAGGGAGGACAGGTGGGGTTTACAATGAGCAGTTCTTC; CDR3aa: CASSSGRTGGVYNEQFF
j_gene: TRBJ2-4; d_gene: TRBD2; abundance: few; v_gene: TRBV19; CDR3nt: TGTGCCAGTAGACCCGGGGGGAAAAACATTCAGTACTTC; CDR3aa: CASRPGGKNIQYF
j_gene: TRBJ2-3; d_gene: .; abundance: once; v_gene: TRBV29-1; CDR3nt: TGCAGCGTGAACCAGAACAGGGCCACAGATACGCAGTATTTT; CDR3aa: CSVNQNRATDTQYF
j_gene: TRBJ2-5; d_gene: .; abundance: .; v_gene: TRBV15; CDR3nt: TGTGCCACCAGCGTTCAACTGGTACAAGAGACCCAGTACTTC; CDR3aa: CATSVQLVQETQYF
j_gene: TRBJ2-3; d_gene: TRBD1; abundance: few; v_gene: TRBV24-1; CDR3nt: TGTGCCACCATGGGACAGGGGACAGATACGCAGTATTTT; CDR3aa: CATMGQGTDTQYF
j_gene: TRBJ1-6; d_gene: TRBD1; abundance: few; v_gene: TRBV12-3/TRBV12-4; CDR3nt: TGTGCCAGCACTCCGGGACAGGGAAAGGAGGGGGTGTATAATTCACCCCTCCACTTT; CDR3aa: CASTPGQGKEGVYNSPLHF
j_gene: TRBJ2-5; d_gene: TRBD1; abundance: many; v_gene: TRBV5-1; CDR3nt: TGCGCCAGCAGCTTGGAGGGGGCCTTAGAGACCCAGTACTTC; CDR3aa: CASSLEGALETQYF
j_gene: TRBJ2-3; d_gene: .; abundance: many; v_gene: TRBV20-1; CDR3nt: TGCAGTGCGTCCGGACAGCCCAGCACAGATACGCAGTATTTT; CDR3aa: CSASGQPSTDTQYF
j_gene: TRBJ2-5; d_gene: .; abundance: many; v_gene: TRBV3-1; CDR3nt: TGTGCCAGCAGCCAAAACAGGGCGACGAAAGAGACCCAGTACTTC; CDR3aa: CASSQNRATKETQYF
j_gene: TRBJ1-1; d_gene: TRBD1; abundance: .; v_gene: TRBV7-6; CDR3nt: TGTGCCAGCAGCTTAGCGACAGGGGGCCCTGAAGCTTTCTTT; CDR3aa: CASSLATGGPEAFF
j_gene: TRBJ1-2; d_gene: TRBD1; abundance: many; v_gene: TRBV2; CDR3nt: TGTGCCAGCAGCCTTCTGGGGACAGGAGACGTCTATGGCTACACCTTC; CDR3aa: CASSLLGTGDVYGYTF
j_gene: TRBJ2-5; d_gene: TRBD2; abundance: few; v_gene: TRBV18; CDR3nt: TGTGCCAGCTCACCACCTGGACTAGCGGGGGGGTCTGAGACCCAGTACTTC; CDR3aa: CASSPPGLAGGSETQYF
j_gene: TRBJ2-4; d_gene: .; abundance: many; v_gene: TRBV28; CDR3nt: TGTGCCAGCAGCTTCGGCAAAAACATTCAGTACTTC; CDR3aa: CASSFGKNIQYF
j_gene: TRBJ1-2; d_gene: .; abundance: few; v_gene: TRBV5-1; CDR3nt: TGCGCCAGCAGCTTGGCCTCCTGCTATGGCTACACCTTC; CDR3aa: CASSLASCYGYTF
j_gene: TRBJ2-3; d_gene: .; abundance: .; v_gene: TRBV5-1; CDR3nt: TGCGCCAGCAGCCCCCCAGGGCAGAGGAGCACAGATACGCAGTATTTT; CDR3aa: CASSPPGQRSTDTQYF
j_gene: TRBJ2-1; d_gene: TRBD1; abundance: .; v_gene: TRBV6-2/TRBV6-3; CDR3nt: TGTGCCAGCAGTTGGGGGGGACAGGGGGCAGGTGAGCAGTTCTTC; CDR3aa: CASSWGGQGAGEQFF
j_gene: TRBJ2-2; d_gene: .; abundance: few; v_gene: TRBV2; CDR3nt: TGTGCCAGTGGACAGCGGAACACCGGGGAGCTGTTTTTT; CDR3aa: CASGQRNTGELFF
j_gene: TRBJ1-1; d_gene: TRBD1; abundance: few; v_gene: TRBV6-2/TRBV6-3; CDR3nt: TGTGCCAGCAGTAATCTACAGGGGGCGTCGGCGGCTTTCTTT; CDR3aa: CASSNLQGASAAFF
j_gene: TRBJ2-3; d_gene: .; abundance: few; v_gene: TRBV7-9; CDR3nt: TGTGCCAGCAGCGCCCGGGACCACACAGATACGCAGTATTTT; CDR3aa: CASSARDHTDTQYF